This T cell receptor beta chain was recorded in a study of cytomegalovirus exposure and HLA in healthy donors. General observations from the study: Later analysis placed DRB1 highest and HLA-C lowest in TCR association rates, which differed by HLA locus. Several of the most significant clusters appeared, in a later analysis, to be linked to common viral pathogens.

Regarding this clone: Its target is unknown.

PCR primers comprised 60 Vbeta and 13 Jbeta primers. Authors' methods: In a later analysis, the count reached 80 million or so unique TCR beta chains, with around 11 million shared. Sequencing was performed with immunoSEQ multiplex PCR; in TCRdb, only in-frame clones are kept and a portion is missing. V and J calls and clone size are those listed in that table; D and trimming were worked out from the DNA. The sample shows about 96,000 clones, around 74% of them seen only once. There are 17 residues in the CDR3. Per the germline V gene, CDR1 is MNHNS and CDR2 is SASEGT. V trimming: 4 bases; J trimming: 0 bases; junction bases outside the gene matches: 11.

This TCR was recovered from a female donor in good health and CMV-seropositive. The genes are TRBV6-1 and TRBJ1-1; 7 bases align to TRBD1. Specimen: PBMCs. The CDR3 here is CASSGKQGSGVNTEAFF. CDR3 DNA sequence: TGTGCCAGCAGTGGTAAACAGGGGTCCGGCGTGAACACTGAAGCTTTCTTT.